The 4 T cell receptor beta chains in this list originate from one sample, sequenced in a study of blood T cell repertoires in COVID-19. Produced via immunoSEQ multiplex PCR; TCRdb's table is partial and in-frame only. Among roughly 170,000 clones listed, around nine tenths were seen once. Material: peripheral blood. The receptors were sampled from a woman aged 70-85 years with COVID-19, enrolled during active disease.

The chain is built from TRBV18 and TRBJ2-7, with TRBD2 as a possible D gene (6 bases). The CDR3 runs 17 residues. V was trimmed by 2 bases and J by 5 bases, leaving 22 bases between them. CDR1 and CDR2 from the germline V gene are KGHSH and LQKENI. The CDR3, as DNA: TGTGCCAGCTCACCAAATAATGTCCCGGGACTGGTCGACGAGCAGTACTTC. Protein: CASSPNNVPGLVDEQYF.

The chain employs TRBV5-1 and TRBJ2-6; possible D gene TRBD2, 6 bases. CDR1 and CDR2 (germline): SGHRS, YFSETQ. The CDR3 is made up of 17 amino acids. Trimming stripped 4 bases from V and 0 bases from J, with 14 bases between. CDR3 residues: CASSRGSGNSGANVLTF. In DNA, the CDR3 is TGCGCCAGCAGCCGGGGGAGCGGCAACTCTGGGGCCAACGTCCTGACTTTC.

About this clone itself: Additional DNA sequences in this sample encode the identical CDR3. This chain connects TRBV7-3 to TRBJ1-1, with a weak D call TRBD1 (5 bases). The V and J ends lost 4 bases and 1 base respectively, with 7 bases between them. Germline V gene sequence: CDR1 SGHTA, CDR2 FQGTGA. The CDR3 length is 13 residues. This CDR3 reads CASSSQGNTEAFF. The CDR3 coding sequence is TGTGCCAGCAGCTCCCAGGGGAACACTGAAGCTTTCTTT.

This chain links TRBV6-6 with TRBJ1-1, with 9 bases lining up with TRBD1. This CDR3 is 14 amino acids long. Germline values: CDR1 MNHNY, CDR2 SVGAGI (reference sequence). The V gene end was trimmed by 5 bases and the J gene end by 5 bases; junction bases not matched to a gene: 6. The CDR3 loop is CASSPDRGYTEAFF. The CDR3, as DNA: TGTGCCAGCAGTCCCGACAGGGGGTATACTGAAGCTTTCTTT.